This is a list of T cell receptor beta chains from one sample in a study of monozygotic twins with inflammatory bowel disease. TCRdb re-called the 5' RACE reads, yielding one record per CDR3 amino acid sequence without DNA. The repertoire table contains more than 300,000 distinct CDR3 sequences. Sequencing input: blood. All receptors come from a human donor with ulcerative colitis or Crohn's disease, or a healthy co-twin of an affected twin (not recorded which). CDR3s include the opening cysteine and the closing phenylalanine or tryptophan.

v_call,j_call,cdr3_aa
TRBV19,TRBJ1-5,CASSSLDRGSQPQHF
TRBV12-3/TRBV12-4,TRBJ2-3,CASSLLAGGSDTQYF
TRBV24-1,TRBJ1-5,CATSAPTGDGSNQPQHF
TRBV6-5,TRBJ2-2,CASSPPRFGELFF
TRBV5-1,TRBJ2-6,CASSLDTPPGANVLTF
TRBV14,TRBJ2-7,CASSQDGEEQYF
TRBV12-3/TRBV12-4,TRBJ1-2,CASRPGGLYGYTF
TRBV20-1,TRBJ1-6,CSAEGPGTDYNSPLHF
TRBV6-6,TRBJ1-1,CASTLLEFTEAFF
TRBV10-3,TRBJ1-5,CAISAGGGNGNQPQHF
TRBV6-5,TRBJ1-1,CASSYGAPGVGPEAFF
TRBV29-1,TRBJ2-2,CSVVRGGTGELFF